A single sample gave rise to the 24 T cell receptor beta chains below, sequenced in a study of blood T cells in healthy people across ages (dated by TCRdb to 2015 to 2017). The method behind the library was 5' RACE. Data came from an Illumina HiSeq 2500. A second PCR of roughly 7 to 11 cycles was run with a J-beta primer mix and a sample-barcoded 5' primer. TCRdb reprocessed the public reads (quality trimming at Q25 with fastp, clone calling with MiXCR) and kept in-frame beta chains. Each CDR3 protein appears once, grouped with its most common genes and DNA. This sample is represented by roughly 800,000 distinct CDR3 sequences; about 36% of them were singletons. The top ten hold over 10% of the sample. What was sequenced was blood. The receptors were sampled from a man aged 18 to 30 in good health.

Concerning this clonotype itself: A read error may account for a junction end that differs from germline. The chain employs TRBV27 and TRBJ1-2; the D gene is possibly TRBD1 (5 bases). This CDR3 comprises 12 residues. Germline loops: CDR1 MNHEY, CDR2 SMNVEV (reference sequence). As DNA, the CDR3 is TGTGCCAGCAGAGGGGTTAGCTATGGCTACATCTTC. The encoded protein is CASRGVSYGYIF.

This chain uses TRBV6-5 with TRBJ2-3; D could derive from TRBD1 or TRBD2 (5 bases each). Germline CDR1 reads MNHEY; CDR2 reads SVGAGI. The CDR3 is 16 amino acids. Between the trimmed V and J ends, which lost 6 bases and 4 bases, there was a span of 20 bases. The CDR3 DNA reads as TGTGCCAGCAGCCCCCTCCGGGACCCGAGCGCAGATACGCAGTATTTT. Residues: CASSPLRDPSADTQYF.

There are many counts of this clonotype. The V and J genes are TRBV7-3 and TRBJ2-1; D is uncertain. Germline-derived CDR1 and CDR2 are SGHTA and FQGTGA. The CDR3 is 15 residues long. The V gene lost 5 bases and the J gene lost 8 bases, with 19 bases spanning the gap. The CDR3 sequence: CASSPTPSDRHEQFF. Written as DNA, the CDR3 is TGTGCCAGCAGCCCAACACCGTCCGACCGCCATGAGCAGTTCTTC.

This chain joins TRBV6-5 and TRBJ1-1; D might be TRBD1 (6 bases). Trimming pared 6 bases from V and 5 bases from J, leaving 19 bases between. This CDR3 contains 15 residues. CDR1 MNHEY and CDR2 SVGAGI come from the germline V gene. Written as DNA, the CDR3 is TGTGCCAGCAGCCCACCTAAGGGGGAAGGGACTGAAGCTTTCTTT. Protein product: CASSPPKGEGTEAFF.

This chain connects TRBV4-1 to TRBJ2-3, with 10 bases aligning to TRBD2. This CDR3 region has 16 residues. Trimming removed 1 base from V and 6 bases from J; junction bases left unmatched: 7. CDR1 and CDR2 (germline): MGHRA, YSYEKL. CDR3 residues: CASSQALAGELDTQYF. DNA for the CDR3: TGCGCCAGCAGCCAAGCCCTAGCGGGAGAACTCGATACGCAGTATTTT.

This clonotype was found a few times. This chain joins TRBV7-9 and TRBJ2-1; a weak D match, TRBD2 (5 bases). V was shortened by 4 bases and J by 0 bases, with 19 bases between the two germline ends. Germline CDR1 reads SEHNR; CDR2 reads FQNEAQ (reference sequence). The CDR3 spans 18 residues. The CDR3 bases are TGTGCCAGCAGCTCCACCTGGGCTGAGGGAAGCTCCTACAATGAGCAGTTCTTC. Its protein is CASSSTWAEGSSYNEQFF.

This chain joins TRBV24-1 and TRBJ2-5, with D perhaps matching TRBD2 (6 bases). Germline V CDR1 and CDR2: KGHDR, SFDVKD. V lost 1 base and J lost 2, with 10 bases in between. There are 15 residues in the CDR3. This CDR3 reads CATSDLGRGQETQYF. The CDR3 bases are TGTGCCACCAGTGATTTAGGGCGGGGACAAGAGACCCAGTACTTC.

The J gene is TRBJ2-1, the V gene TRBV11-2, with D possibly called TRBD1 or TRBD2 (5 bases each). The CDR3 contains 14 residues. Deletions cut 5 bases from V and 9 bases from J, with 17 bases between. Germline assignment: CDR1 SGHAT and CDR2 FQNNGV. As DNA, the CDR3 is TGTGCCAGCAGCCCAAGACTGGGACCGAGTGAGCAGTTCTTC. Its protein product is CASSPRLGPSEQFF.

This clonotype was seen a few times. The rearrangement links TRBV5-1 to TRBJ1-1; 11 bases match TRBD1. CDR1 SGHRS and CDR2 YFSETQ come from the germline V gene. V lost 3 bases and J lost 1; bases outside the gene matches: 5. The CDR3 is made up of 16 amino acids. The CDR3 DNA reads TGCGCCAGCAGCTCCGGGACAGGGGGATGGAACACTGAAGCTTTCTTT. Translation gives CASSSGTGGWNTEAFF.

This clonotype appeared a few times. The rearrangement joins TRBV6-6 to TRBJ2-7; D is uncertain. The CDR3 sequence is 15 residues long. Germline V CDR1 and CDR2: MNHNY, SVGAGI (reference sequence). V shed 7 bases and J shed 1 base, with 17 bases lying between them. The chain's CDR3 is CASTPLTSGSYEQYF. The CDR3, as DNA: TGTGCCAGCACTCCCCTCACCTCTGGTTCCTACGAGCAGTACTTC.

The sample holds a few counts of this clonotype. The chain is built from TRBV5-6 and TRBJ1-4; no firm D call. V was trimmed by 5 bases and J by 4 bases, leaving 9 bases between them. The CDR3 has 13 residues. Germline V gives CDR1 SGHDT, CDR2 YYEEEE. DNA of the CDR3: TGTGCCAGCAGGGCGCGCTTTAATGAAAAACTGTTTTTT. It yields the protein CASRARFNEKLFF.

Concerning this clonotype itself: One end of the junction is discordant with germline, which a read error may explain. The genes are TRBV20-1 and TRBJ1-2; 7 bases align to TRBD1. There are 14 residues in the CDR3. From germline, CDR1 is DFQATT and CDR2 SNEGSKA (reference sequence). CDR3 sequence: CSAGEGAGSYGYTF. The CDR3 nucleotides are TGCAGTGCTGGAGAGGGGGCGGGGTCTTATGGCTACACCTTC.

The chain is built from TRBV5-5 and TRBJ2-5; 10 bases fit TRBD2. CDR1 and CDR2 from the germline V gene are SGHKS and YYEKEE (reference sequence). V lost 3 bases to trimming and J lost 2 bases; unmatched junction nucleotides: 1. The CDR3 length is 14 residues. In DNA, the CDR3 is TGTGCCAGCAGCTCGGGACTAGCGCAAGAGACCCAGTACTTC. This encodes CASSSGLAQETQYF.

As regards this clonotype: An end of the junction does not agree with germline; a read error may underlie this. This rearrangement joins TRBV4-3 to TRBJ1-2, with a tentative D call TRBD1 (5 bases). Germline CDR1 LGHNA, CDR2 YSLEER. The CDR3 has 13 residues. CDR3 DNA: TGCGCCAGCAGCCAAGAGCGGGGCTATAGCTACACCTTC. It translates to CASSQERGYSYTF.

This CDR3 is CASSGDSLSPLHF. DNA for the CDR3: TGTGCCAGCAGTGGGGACTCCCTTTCACCCCTCCACTTT. The rearrangement links TRBV2 to TRBJ1-6; D is perhaps TRBD1 (5 bases). The ends were cut back, 4 bases at V and 9 bases at J, with 10 bases in the middle. CDR3 size: 13 residues. Germline V gene sequence: CDR1 SNHLY, CDR2 FYNNEI.

J is TRBJ2-1 and V is TRBV6-6; D remains ambiguous. Deletions cut 6 bases from V and 5 bases from J, with 14 bases between. This CDR3 comprises 14 residues. The germline gives CDR1 MNHNY, CDR2 SVGAGI (reference sequence). The CDR3 reads CASSPTSRHNEQFF. In DNA, the CDR3 is TGTGCCAGCAGCCCCACCTCTCGTCACAATGAGCAGTTCTTC.

As for this clonotype: This may be a read error, as it is one base from a much larger clone. The chain couples TRBV20-1 to TRBJ1-5, with unresolved D. Trimming stripped 6 bases from V and 4 bases from J, with 13 bases between. The germline CDR1 and CDR2 sequences are DFQATT and SNEGSKA (reference sequence). CDR3 length equals 13 residues. The CDR3 loop reads CSAVGGNNQPQHF. CDR3 DNA: TGCAGTGCAGTGGGAGGGAATAATCAGCCCCAGCATTTT.

Only a few counts were recorded for this clonotype. The chain couples TRBV3-1 to TRBJ2-4; the D is unclear. V was shortened by 3 bases and J by 4 bases, with 7 bases between the two germline ends. The germline CDR1 and CDR2 sequences are LGHDT and YNNKEL (reference sequence). This CDR3 has 13 residues. CDR3: CASSHGQKNIQYF. As DNA, the CDR3 is TGTGCCAGCAGCCATGGGCAGAAAAACATTCAGTACTTC.

J is TRBJ2-5 and V is TRBV18; TRBD2 agrees at 9 bases. The germline V gene encodes CDR1 KGHSH and CDR2 LQKENI. J was trimmed by 1 base and V by 3 bases; bases with no gene match: 21. The CDR3 contains 21 residues. CDR3: CASSPGLEVAGVPSSQETQYF. CDR3 bases: TGTGCCAGCTCACCTGGACTAGAGGTAGCGGGGGTCCCGAGTTCCCAAGAGACCCAGTACTTC.

This clonotype occurred many times. The J gene is TRBJ1-2, the V gene TRBV12-3 or TRBV12-4; the match to TRBD1 covers 7 bases. The CDR3 totals 16 residues. The V gene end was trimmed by 6 bases and the J gene end by 7 bases; junction bases not matched to a gene: 17. The CDR3 sequence: CASSQTGRDYSGGYTF. In nucleotides, the CDR3 is TGTGCCAGCAGCCAGACAGGGCGGGACTATTCGGGTGGCTACACCTTC.

The rearrangement links TRBV20-1 to TRBJ2-3, with 8 bases lining up with TRBD1. The CDR3 spans 14 residues. V was clipped by 5 bases and J by 3 bases; unmatched bases: 7. From germline, CDR1 is DFQATT and CDR2 SNEGSKA (reference sequence). CDR3 bases: TGCAGTGCTTCGACAGGGGAGAGTACAGATACGCAGTATTTT. This translates into CSASTGESTDTQYF.

This clonotype was found a few times. The V gene is TRBV10-2, the J gene TRBJ2-7, with unresolved D. The V and J ends lost 0 bases and 3 bases respectively, with 12 bases between them. The CDR3 loop spans 15 amino acids. Germline CDR1 is WSHSY and CDR2 is SAAADI. CDR3 DNA: TGCGCCAGCAGTGAGTCGACTGGGCTCCTCTACGAGCAGTACTTC. This encodes CASSESTGLLYEQYF.

The rearrangement uses TRBV4-3 and TRBJ2-7; tentative D call: TRBD2 (7 bases). Germline lookup yields CDR1 LGHNA and CDR2 YSLEER. The CDR3 runs to 15 residues. Trimming cost V 1 base and J 6 bases, with 16 bases left between them. For the CDR3, the DNA is TGCGCCAGCAGCCAAGGAGGGGGGGACCTCAGCGAGCAGTACTTC. As protein: CASSQGGGDLSEQYF.

This clonotype has at least ten counts. The rearrangement links TRBV12-3 or TRBV12-4 to TRBJ2-5, with 7 bases identical to TRBD1. After removal of 5 bases from V and 2 bases from J, the junction contained 5 bases not matched to a gene. CDR3 size: 14 residues. This CDR3 is CASSTGTAQETQYF. CDR3 nucleotide sequence: TGTGCCAGCAGTACCGGGACAGCACAAGAGACCCAGTACTTC.